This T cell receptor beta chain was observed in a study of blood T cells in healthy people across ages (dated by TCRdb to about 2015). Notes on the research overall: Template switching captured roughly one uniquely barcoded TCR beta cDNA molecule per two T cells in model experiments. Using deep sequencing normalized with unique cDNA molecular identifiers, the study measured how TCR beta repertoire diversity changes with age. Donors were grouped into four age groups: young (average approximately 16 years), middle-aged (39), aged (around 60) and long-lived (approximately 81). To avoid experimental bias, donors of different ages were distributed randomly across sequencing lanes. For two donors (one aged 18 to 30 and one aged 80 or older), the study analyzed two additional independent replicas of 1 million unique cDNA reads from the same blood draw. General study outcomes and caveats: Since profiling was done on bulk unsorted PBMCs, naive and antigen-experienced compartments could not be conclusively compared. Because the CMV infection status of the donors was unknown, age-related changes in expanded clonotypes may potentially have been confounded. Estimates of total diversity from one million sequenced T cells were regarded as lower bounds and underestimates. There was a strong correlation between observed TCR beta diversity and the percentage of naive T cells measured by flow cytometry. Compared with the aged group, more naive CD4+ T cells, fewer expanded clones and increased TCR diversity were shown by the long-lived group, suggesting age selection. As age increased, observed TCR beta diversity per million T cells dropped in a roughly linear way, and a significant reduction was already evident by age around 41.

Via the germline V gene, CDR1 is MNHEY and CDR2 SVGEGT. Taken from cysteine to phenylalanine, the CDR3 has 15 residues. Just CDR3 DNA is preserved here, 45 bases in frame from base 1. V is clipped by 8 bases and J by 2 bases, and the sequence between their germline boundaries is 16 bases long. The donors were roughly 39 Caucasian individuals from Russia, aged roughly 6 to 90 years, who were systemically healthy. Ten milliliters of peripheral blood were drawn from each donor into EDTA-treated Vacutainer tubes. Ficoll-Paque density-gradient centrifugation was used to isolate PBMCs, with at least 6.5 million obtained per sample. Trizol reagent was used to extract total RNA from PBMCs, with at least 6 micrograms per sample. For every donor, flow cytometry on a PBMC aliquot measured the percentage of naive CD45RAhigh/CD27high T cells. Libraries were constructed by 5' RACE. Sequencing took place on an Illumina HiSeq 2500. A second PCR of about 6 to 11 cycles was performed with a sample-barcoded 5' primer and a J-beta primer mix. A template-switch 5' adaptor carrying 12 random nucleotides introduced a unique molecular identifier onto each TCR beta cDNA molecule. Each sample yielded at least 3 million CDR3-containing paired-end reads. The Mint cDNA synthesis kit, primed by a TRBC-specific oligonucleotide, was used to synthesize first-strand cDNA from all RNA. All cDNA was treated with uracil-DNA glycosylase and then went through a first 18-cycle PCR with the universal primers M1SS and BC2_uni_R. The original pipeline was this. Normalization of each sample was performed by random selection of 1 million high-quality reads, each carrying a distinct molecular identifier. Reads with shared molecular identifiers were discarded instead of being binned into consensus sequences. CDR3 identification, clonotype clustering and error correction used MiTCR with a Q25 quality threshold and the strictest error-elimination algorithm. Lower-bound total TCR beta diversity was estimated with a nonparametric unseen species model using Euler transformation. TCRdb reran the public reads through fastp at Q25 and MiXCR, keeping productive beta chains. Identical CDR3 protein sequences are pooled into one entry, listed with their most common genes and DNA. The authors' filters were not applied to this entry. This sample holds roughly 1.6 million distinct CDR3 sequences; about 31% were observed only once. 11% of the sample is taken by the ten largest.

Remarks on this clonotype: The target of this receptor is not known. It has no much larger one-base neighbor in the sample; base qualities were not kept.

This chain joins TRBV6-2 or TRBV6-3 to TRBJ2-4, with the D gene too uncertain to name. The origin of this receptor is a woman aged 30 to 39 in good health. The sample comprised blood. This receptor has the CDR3 CASSLPSVSKNIQYF. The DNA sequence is TGTGCCAGCTCCCTTCCCAGCGTATCCAAAAACATTCAGTACTTC.